This TCR beta chain was captured in a study of T cells in Graves' hyperthyroidism and ophthalmopathy. Template material for amplifying TCR beta CDR3 regions consisted of RNA transcripts. TCR CDR3 regions were first amplified by RT-PCR with HTBI primers. TCRdb recomputed calls from the multiplex PCR reads with MiXCR, one row per CDR3 protein. The sample shows 700,000 or so distinct CDR3 sequences, about a sixth of them seen only once. General study points: Also found in blood were most expanded thyroid clonotypes above 0.001.

Hyperthyroidism, newly diagnosed and lasting under 2 months, affected patients aged 18 to 65. Used for diagnoses were clinical symptoms, serum thyroxine and TRAb, thyroid ultrasound and orbital computed tomography. Worth noting for this clonotype: Its target is unknown.

CDR1 SQVTM and CDR2 ANQGSEA come from the germline V gene. The CDR3 has 14 amino acids. V was trimmed by 4 bases and J by 1 base, leaving 14 bases between them. Sequenced material: blood. This receptor was taken from a man between 18 and 29 years old with Graves' hyperthyroidism. This sequence joins TRBV29-1 and TRBJ2-7, with TRBD2 as a possible D gene (6 bases). CDR3 in DNA: TGCAGCGTTGGTCGAGGCGGGGTGTCCTACGAGCAGTACTTC. It codes for CSVGRGGVSYEQYF.